The 5 T cell receptor beta chains below come from one sample, sequenced in a study of blood T cell repertoires in COVID-19. Produced via immunoSEQ multiplex PCR; TCRdb's table is partial and in-frame only. The table lists 90,000 to 110,000 clones, 70% to 85% of them singletons. The specimen sequenced was peripheral blood. These TCRs come from a woman of 80 years or more with active or convalescent COVID-19.

V and J are TRBV28 and TRBJ1-5; TRBD1 agrees at 7 bases. Germline V gene data show CDR1 as MDHEN and CDR2 as SYDVKM. This CDR3 has 15 residues. J gave up 4 bases and V 4 bases, and 7 bases lay outside the gene matches. CDR3 in amino acids: CASSSRTGANQPQHF. The CDR3 DNA is TGTGCCAGCAGTTCCCGGACAGGAGCTAATCAGCCCCAGCATTTT. Complete variable domain (other parts from reference TRBV28 and TRBJ1-5): DVKVTQSSRYLVKRTGEKVFLECVQDMDHENMFWYRQDPGLGLRLIYFSYDVKMKEKGDIPEGYSVSREKKERFSLILESASTNQTSMYLCASSSRTGANQPQHFGDGTRLSIL.

This clone was counted once. J is TRBJ1-5 and V is TRBV7-8, with D uncertain. Per germline, CDR1 SGHVS and CDR2 FQNEAQ. The V and J ends lost 5 bases and 2 bases respectively, with 10 bases between them. The CDR3 is 14 residues long. Here the CDR3 DNA reads TGTGCCAGCAGCGAACACGGAGGCAATCAGCCCCAGCATTTT. Amino acids: CASSEHGGNQPQHF.

The chain employs TRBV5-1 and TRBJ2-1, with TRBD2 as a possible D gene (6 bases). There are 15 residues in the CDR3. Germline values: CDR1 SGHRS, CDR2 YFSETQ. Trimming shortened V by 2 bases and J by 10 bases, and 19 bases separated the two germline ends. The CDR3: CASSFSGGGPYEQFF. The CDR3 DNA follows: TGCGCCAGCAGCTTTAGCGGAGGCGGTCCATACGAGCAGTTCTTC.

The table lists this clone with a count of one. This chain connects TRBV4-2 to TRBJ2-3; no firm D call. The CDR3 covers 15 residues. V lost 2 bases to trimming and J lost 2 bases, with 11 bases between them. The germline CDR1 and CDR2 sequences are LGHNA and YNFKEQ. The CDR3 is CASSQRAGVTDTQYF. Here the CDR3 DNA reads TGTGCCAGCAGCCAACGAGCCGGAGTCACAGATACGCAGTATTTT.

This clone was observed many times. The V gene is TRBV28, the J gene TRBJ1-2; D remains ambiguous. Germline assignment: CDR1 MDHEN and CDR2 SYDVKM. The CDR3 sequence is 12 residues long. V was pared by 5 bases and J by 5 bases, with 9 bases between. The CDR3 region has the DNA TGTGCCAGCAGTCCCTTGGCTTATGGCTACACCTTC. The encoded protein is CASSPLAYGYTF.